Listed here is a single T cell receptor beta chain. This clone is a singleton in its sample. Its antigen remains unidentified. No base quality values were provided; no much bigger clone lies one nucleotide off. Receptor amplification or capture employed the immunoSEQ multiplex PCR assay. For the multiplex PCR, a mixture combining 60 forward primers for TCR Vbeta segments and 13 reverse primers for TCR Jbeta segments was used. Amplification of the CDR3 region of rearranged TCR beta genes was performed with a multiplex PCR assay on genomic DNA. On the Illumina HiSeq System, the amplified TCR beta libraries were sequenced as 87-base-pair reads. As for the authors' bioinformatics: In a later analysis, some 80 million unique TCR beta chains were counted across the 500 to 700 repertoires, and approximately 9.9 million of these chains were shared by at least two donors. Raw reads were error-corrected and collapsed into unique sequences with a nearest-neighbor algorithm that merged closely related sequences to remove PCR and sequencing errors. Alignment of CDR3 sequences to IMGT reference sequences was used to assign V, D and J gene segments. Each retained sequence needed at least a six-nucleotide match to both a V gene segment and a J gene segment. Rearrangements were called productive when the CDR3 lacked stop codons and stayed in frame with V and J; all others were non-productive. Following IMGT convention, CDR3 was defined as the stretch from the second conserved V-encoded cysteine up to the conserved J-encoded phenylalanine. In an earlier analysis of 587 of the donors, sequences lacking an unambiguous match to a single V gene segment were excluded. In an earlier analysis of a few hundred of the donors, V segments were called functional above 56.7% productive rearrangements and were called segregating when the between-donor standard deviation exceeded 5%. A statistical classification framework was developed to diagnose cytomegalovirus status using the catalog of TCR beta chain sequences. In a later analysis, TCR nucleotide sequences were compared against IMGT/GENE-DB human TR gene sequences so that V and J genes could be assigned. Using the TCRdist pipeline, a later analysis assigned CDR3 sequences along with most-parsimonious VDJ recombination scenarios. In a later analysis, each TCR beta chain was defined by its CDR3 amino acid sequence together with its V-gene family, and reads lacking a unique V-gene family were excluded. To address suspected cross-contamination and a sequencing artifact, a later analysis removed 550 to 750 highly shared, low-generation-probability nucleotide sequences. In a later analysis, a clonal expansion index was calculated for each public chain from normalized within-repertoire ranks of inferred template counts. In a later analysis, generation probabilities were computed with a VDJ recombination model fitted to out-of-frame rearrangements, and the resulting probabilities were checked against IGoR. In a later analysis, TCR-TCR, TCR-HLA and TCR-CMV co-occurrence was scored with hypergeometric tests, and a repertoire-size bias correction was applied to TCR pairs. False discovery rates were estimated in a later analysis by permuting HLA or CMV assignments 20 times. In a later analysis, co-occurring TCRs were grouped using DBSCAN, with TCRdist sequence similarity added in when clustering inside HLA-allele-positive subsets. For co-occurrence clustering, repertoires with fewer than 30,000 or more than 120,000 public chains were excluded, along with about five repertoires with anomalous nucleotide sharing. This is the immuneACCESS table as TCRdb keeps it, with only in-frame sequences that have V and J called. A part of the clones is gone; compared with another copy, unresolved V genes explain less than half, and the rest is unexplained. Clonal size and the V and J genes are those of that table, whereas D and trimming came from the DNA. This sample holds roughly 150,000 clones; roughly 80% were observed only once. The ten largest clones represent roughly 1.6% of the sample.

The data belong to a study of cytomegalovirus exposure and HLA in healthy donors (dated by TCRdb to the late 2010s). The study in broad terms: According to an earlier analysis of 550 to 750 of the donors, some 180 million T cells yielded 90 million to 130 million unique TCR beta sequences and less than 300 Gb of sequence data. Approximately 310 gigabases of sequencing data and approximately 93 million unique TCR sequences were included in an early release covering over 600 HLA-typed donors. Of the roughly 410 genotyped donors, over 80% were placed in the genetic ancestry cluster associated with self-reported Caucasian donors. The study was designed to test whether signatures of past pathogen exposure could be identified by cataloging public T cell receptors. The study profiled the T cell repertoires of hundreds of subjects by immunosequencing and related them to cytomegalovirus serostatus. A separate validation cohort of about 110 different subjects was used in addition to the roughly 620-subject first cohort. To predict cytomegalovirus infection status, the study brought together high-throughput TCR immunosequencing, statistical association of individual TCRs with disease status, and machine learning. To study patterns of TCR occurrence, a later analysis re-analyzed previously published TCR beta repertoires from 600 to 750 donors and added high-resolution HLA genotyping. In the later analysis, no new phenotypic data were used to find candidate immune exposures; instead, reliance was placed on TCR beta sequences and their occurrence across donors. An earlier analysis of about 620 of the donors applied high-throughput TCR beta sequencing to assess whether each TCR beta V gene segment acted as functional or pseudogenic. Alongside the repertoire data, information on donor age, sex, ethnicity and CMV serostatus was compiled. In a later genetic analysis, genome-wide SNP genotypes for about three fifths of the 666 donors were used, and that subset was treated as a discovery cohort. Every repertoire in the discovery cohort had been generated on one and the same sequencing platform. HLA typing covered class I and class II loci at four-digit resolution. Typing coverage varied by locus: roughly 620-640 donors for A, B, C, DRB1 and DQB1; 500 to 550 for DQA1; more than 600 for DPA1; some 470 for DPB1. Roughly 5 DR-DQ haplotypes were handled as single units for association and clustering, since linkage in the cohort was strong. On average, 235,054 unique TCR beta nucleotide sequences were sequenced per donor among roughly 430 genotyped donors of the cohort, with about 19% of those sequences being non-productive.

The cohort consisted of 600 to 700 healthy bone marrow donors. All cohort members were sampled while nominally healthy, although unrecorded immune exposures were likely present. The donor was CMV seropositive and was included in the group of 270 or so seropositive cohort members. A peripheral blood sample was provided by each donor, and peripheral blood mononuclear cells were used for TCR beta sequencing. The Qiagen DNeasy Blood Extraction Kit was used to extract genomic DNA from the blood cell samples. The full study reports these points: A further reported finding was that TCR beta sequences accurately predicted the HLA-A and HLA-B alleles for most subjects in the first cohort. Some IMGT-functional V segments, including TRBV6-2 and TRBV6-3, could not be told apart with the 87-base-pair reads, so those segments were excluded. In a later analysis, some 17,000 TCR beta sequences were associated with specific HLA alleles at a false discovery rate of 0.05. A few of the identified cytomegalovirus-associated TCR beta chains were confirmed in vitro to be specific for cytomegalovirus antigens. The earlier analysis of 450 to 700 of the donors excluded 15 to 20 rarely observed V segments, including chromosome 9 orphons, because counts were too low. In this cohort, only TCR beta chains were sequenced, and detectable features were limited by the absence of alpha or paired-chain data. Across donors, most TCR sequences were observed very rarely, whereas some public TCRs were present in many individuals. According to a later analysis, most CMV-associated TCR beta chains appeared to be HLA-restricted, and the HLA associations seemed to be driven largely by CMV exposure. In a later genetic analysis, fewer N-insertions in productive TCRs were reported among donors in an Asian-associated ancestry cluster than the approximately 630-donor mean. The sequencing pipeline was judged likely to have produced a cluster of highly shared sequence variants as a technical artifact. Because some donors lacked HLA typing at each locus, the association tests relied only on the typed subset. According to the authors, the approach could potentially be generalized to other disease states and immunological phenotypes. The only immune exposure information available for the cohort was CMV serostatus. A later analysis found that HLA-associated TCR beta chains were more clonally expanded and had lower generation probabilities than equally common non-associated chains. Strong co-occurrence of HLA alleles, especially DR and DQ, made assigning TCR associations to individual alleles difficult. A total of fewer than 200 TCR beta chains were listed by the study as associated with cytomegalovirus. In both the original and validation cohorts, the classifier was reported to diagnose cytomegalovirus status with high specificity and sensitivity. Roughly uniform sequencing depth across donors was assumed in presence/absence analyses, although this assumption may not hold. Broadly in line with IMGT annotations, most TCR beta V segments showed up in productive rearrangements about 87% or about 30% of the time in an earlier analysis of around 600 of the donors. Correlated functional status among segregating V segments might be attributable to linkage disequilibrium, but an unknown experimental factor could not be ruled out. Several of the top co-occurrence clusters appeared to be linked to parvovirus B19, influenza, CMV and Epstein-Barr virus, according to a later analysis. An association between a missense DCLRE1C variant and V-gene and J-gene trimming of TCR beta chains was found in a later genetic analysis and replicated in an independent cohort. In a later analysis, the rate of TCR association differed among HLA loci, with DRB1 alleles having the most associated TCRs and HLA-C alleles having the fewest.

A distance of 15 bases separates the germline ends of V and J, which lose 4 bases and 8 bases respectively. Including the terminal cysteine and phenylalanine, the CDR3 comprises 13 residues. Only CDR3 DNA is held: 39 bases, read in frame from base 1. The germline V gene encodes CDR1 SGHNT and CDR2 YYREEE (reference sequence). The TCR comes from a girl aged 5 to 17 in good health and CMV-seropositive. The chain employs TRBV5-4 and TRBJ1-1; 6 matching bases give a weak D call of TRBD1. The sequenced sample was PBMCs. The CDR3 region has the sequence CASSLQLDREAFF. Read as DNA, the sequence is TGTGCCAGCAGCCTACAATTGGACAGAGAAGCTTTCTTT.